This T cell receptor beta chain was captured by sequencing in a study of T cells after yellow fever vaccination. In its sample, this clonotype was seen many times. TCRdb re-called the 5' RACE reads with MiXCR, one entry per CDR3 protein. The sample records some 340,000 distinct CDR3 sequences, around 10% being singletons. The germline gives CDR1 SGHVS, CDR2 FQNEAQ. The germline V and J ends were trimmed by 1 base and 8 bases, with 20 bases remaining between them. The CDR3 runs 16 residues. This rearrangement joins TRBV7-8 to TRBJ1-2; a possible D gene is TRBD1 (5 bases). This clonotype was obtained from a man aged 18 to 30 who received the YFV17D yellow fever vaccine. Sequenced material: CD4+ T cells sorted from PBMCs, taken 45 days after the yellow fever booster vaccination. CDR3 nucleotide sequence: TGTGCCAGCAGCTTAGTTGAAGGTCGGCAGGGCGGCGGCTACACCTTC. It yields the protein CASSLVEGRQGGGYTF.